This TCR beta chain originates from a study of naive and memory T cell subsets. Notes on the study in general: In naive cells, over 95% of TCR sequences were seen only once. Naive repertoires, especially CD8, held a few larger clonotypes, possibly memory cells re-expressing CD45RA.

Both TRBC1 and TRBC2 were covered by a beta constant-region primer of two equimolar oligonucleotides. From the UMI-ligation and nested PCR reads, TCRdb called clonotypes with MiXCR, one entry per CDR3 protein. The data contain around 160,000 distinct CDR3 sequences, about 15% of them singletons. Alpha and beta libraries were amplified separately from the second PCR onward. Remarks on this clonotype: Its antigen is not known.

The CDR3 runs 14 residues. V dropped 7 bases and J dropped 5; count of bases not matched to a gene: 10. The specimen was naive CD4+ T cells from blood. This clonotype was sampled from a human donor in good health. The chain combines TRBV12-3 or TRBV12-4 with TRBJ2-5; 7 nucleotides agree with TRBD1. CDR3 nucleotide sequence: TGTGCCAGCACCGAAAACAGGGGTGGTGAGACCCAGTACTTC. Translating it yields CASTENRGGETQYF.